This TCR beta chain was recovered during a study of early T cells in non-severe SARS-CoV-2 infection. In its sample, this clonotype was seen many times. TCRdb reprocessed the 5' RACE reads via MiXCR and lists one record per CDR3 protein. Here the sample spans tens of thousands of distinct CDR3 sequences, around 10% being singletons. The J segment lost 5 bases and the V segment lost 7 bases, leaving 12 bases of the junction unmatched. Germline values: CDR1 GTSNPN, CDR2 SVGIG (reference sequence). The CDR3 totals 15 residues. This TCR came from an adult who was a healthcare worker with PCR-confirmed SARS-CoV-2 infection or an uninfected control (not recorded which). This rearrangement joins TRBV30 to TRBJ1-5, with 9 nucleotides matching TRBD1. The specimen was whole blood. In DNA form, the CDR3 reads TGTGCCTCAATACCGGGACAGGGCGACCATCAGCCCCAGCATTTT. Amino acid sequence: CASIPGQGDHQPQHF. Variable domain in full (rest from reference TRBV30 and TRBJ1-5): SQTIHQWPATLVQPVGSPLSLECTVEGTSNPNLYWYRQAAGRGLQLLFYSVGIGQISSEVPQNLSASRPQDRQFILSSKKLLLSDSGFYLCASIPGQGDHQPQHFGDGTRLSIL.